A selection of T cell receptor beta chains follows, all from one sample in a study of CD8+ T cells in alopecia areata. Profiled with immunoSEQ multiplex PCR; TCRdb holds only in-frame clones, not every one. The data contain about 94,000 clones, approximately 70% of them singletons. The sample was CD8+ T cells sorted from blood, taken around week 42, from a patient treated with tofacitinib. The receptor set was obtained from a human donor with alopecia areata. CDR3s include the opening cysteine and the closing phenylalanine or tryptophan. D genes are given only for firm matches. The size entry is marked missing in some rows and otherwise reads once, few, many or a size class.

j_gene,len,d_gene,v_gene,abundance,CDR3nt,CDR3aa
TRBJ2-3,14,TRBD2,TRBV10-2,.,TGCGCCAGCAGGGGACTACCGTCCACAGATACGCAGTATTTT,CASRGLPSTDTQYF
TRBJ2-1,17,TRBD2,TRBV4-3,.,TGCGCCAGCAGCCAATCGAACTTAGCGGGGGGGCGTAATGAGCAGTTCTTC,CASSQSNLAGGRNEQFF
TRBJ1-1,11,.,TRBV7-2,few,TGTGCCAGCAGCTCGGGTACCGGGGCTTTCTTT,CASSSGTGAFF
TRBJ1-6,15,.,TRBV14,.,TGTGCCAGCAGCCAACCAGGACAGATCGATTCACCCCTCCACTTT,CASSQPGQIDSPLHF
TRBJ2-7,12,.,TRBV12-5,.,TGTGCTAGTGGCCTCAGGGTTTACGAGCAGTACTTC,CASGLRVYEQYF
TRBJ2-2,11,.,TRBV5-4,once,TGTGCCAGCAGGTTGGGGGGGGAGCTGTTTTTT,CASRLGGELFF
TRBJ1-2,12,.,TRBV10-3,.,TGTGCCATCAGTGATGATGGGTCCGGCTACACCTTC,CAISDDGSGYTF
TRBJ1-1,14,.,TRBV6-1,.,TGTGCCAGCAGTGAACTCGACAGGCACACTGAAGCTTTCTTT,CASSELDRHTEAFF
TRBJ1-3,14,TRBD1,TRBV29-1,.,TGCAGCGTAGCTGGGACAGGGGAGACGGACACCATATATTTT,CSVAGTGETDTIYF
TRBJ2-2,13,TRBD1,TRBV5-6,once,TGTGCCAGCAGCCGAGGACAGGCCGGGGAGCTGTTTTTT,CASSRGQAGELFF
TRBJ1-1,15,.,TRBV30,.,TGTGCCTGGAGTGTTTTCGGGAGACGGAACACTGAAGCTTTCTTT,CAWSVFGRRNTEAFF
TRBJ1-5,14,TRBD1,TRBV6-6,few,TGTGCCAGCAGCGACGGACAGGGACCTCAGCCCCAGCATTTT,CASSDGQGPQPQHF
TRBJ2-1,15,TRBD2,TRBV7-7,.,TGTGCCAGCAGCCCGGGACTAGCGGCTATCAATGAGCAGTTCTTC,CASSPGLAAINEQFF
TRBJ1-5,14,TRBD1,TRBV15,.,TGTGCCACCAGCAGCTGGGGACAGAGTCAGCCCCAGCATTTT,CATSSWGQSQPQHF
TRBJ1-2,12,.,TRBV29-1,once,TGCAGCGTTGAAGATCCTGGGCATGGCTACACCTTC,CSVEDPGHGYTF
TRBJ2-7,15,.,TRBV6-6,.,TGTGCCAGCAGTCACGGAGGGGGCCTCGACTACGAGCAGTACTTC,CASSHGGGLDYEQYF
TRBJ2-7,12,TRBD1,TRBV6-1,.,TGTGCCAGCGGACAGGTTACTCGCGAGCAGTACTTC,CASGQVTREQYF
TRBJ2-7,14,.,TRBV19,.,TGTGCCAGTAGTATTAGTGGCAACTCCTACGAGCAGTACTTC,CASSISGNSYEQYF
TRBJ2-2,10,.,TRBV30,few,TGTGCCTGGAAAGAGGCGGAGCTGTTTTTT,CAWKEAELFF
TRBJ1-2,16,.,TRBV14,.,TGTGCCAGCAGCCAAGACAGGAGGGCCGTACCAAGAGGCTACACCTTC,CASSQDRRAVPRGYTF
TRBJ1-2,15,.,TRBV30,.,TGTGCCTGGAGTGAGACCCTGGGAGGGGTCTATGGCTACACCTTC,CAWSETLGGVYGYTF
TRBJ2-1,16,TRBD1,TRBV29-1,few,TGCAGCGTTGAAGATAACACAGGGGGGTCCTACAATGAGCAGTTCTTC,CSVEDNTGGSYNEQFF
TRBJ1-1,12,TRBD1,TRBV6-6,.,TGTGCCAGCATTAATACAGGGGCAGCAGCTTTCTTT,CASINTGAAAFF
TRBJ2-7,12,.,TRBV11-2,.,TGTGCCAGCAGCTTAGTTGGCTACGAGCAGTACTTC,CASSLVGYEQYF
TRBJ2-7,12,.,TRBV30,.,TGTGCAGAGGGTAGGAGCTCCTACGAGCAGTACTTC,CAEGRSSYEQYF
TRBJ2-7,20,TRBD1,TRBV14,.,TGTGCCAGCAGCCAAGATCATAATGGAGGACAGGCCTGGGAATCCTACGAGCAGTACTTC,CASSQDHNGGQAWESYEQYF
TRBJ1-6,16,TRBD1,TRBV9,.,TGTGCCAGCACCCTGGGACAGGTTGAGCCTGGGACACCCCTCCACTTT,CASTLGQVEPGTPLHF
TRBJ2-7,15,.,TRBV27,.,TGTGCCAGCAGTTTGGGCCCGAGGGAAGCCTACGAGCAGTACTTC,CASSLGPREAYEQYF
TRBJ2-7,16,TRBD1,TRBV6-1,.,TGTGCCAGCAGTGAAGGGTCAGGGGGCTACACCTACGAGCAGTACTTC,CASSEGSGGYTYEQYF
TRBJ2-7,15,.,TRBV5-6,.,TGTGCCAGCAGCTTTAGTGGGGCAGGATACCACGAGCAGTACTTC,CASSFSGAGYHEQYF
TRBJ1-2,16,.,TRBV6-6,once,TGTGCCAGCAGTTACCGACAGGAGCTAGCTAACTATGGCTACACCTTC,CASSYRQELANYGYTF
TRBJ2-5,16,TRBD1,TRBV6-5,.,TGTGCCAGCAGTTTGTTCGGGACAGGGAGTGGGGAGACCCAGTACTTC,CASSLFGTGSGETQYF
TRBJ2-5,17,TRBD1,TRBV5-1,.,TGCGCCAGCAGCCCCGGACAGGCCGGACCAATAGAAGAGACCCAGTACTTC,CASSPGQAGPIEETQYF
TRBJ1-1,13,.,TRBV19,.,TGTGCCAGTAGTTCGGCCCCGGCTGATGAAGCTTTCTTT,CASSSAPADEAFF
TRBJ2-2,14,TRBD1,TRBV4-1,.,TGCGCCAGCAGCTGGGACAGGGGAGCCGGGGAGCTGTTTTTT,CASSWDRGAGELFF
TRBJ1-2,12,TRBD1,TRBV9,few,TGTGCCAGCAGCGGGACAGGGAACGGCTACACCTTC,CASSGTGNGYTF
TRBJ1-2,15,.,TRBV14,few,TGTGCCAGCAGCCACGGCAGGGTCCGATACTATGGCTACACCTTC,CASSHGRVRYYGYTF
TRBJ2-3,12,.,TRBV12-5,.,TGTGCTAGTGGTTCCGCGGCAGATACGCAGTATTTT,CASGSAADTQYF
TRBJ2-1,14,.,TRBV7-8,.,TGTGCCAGCAGCTTAGCTTCCGGGGACAATGAGCAGTTCTTC,CASSLASGDNEQFF
TRBJ2-5,13,.,TRBV25-1,.,TGTGCCAGTTACGGGGTGGTGGTAAAGACCCAGTACTTC,CASYGVVVKTQYF
TRBJ1-1,13,.,TRBV5-1,once,TGCGCCAGCAGCTTACAGGGAGTGGCTGAAGCTTTCTTT,CASSLQGVAEAFF
TRBJ1-2,11,.,TRBV4-1,few,TGCGCCAGCAGCCAAGGGAATGGCTACACCTTC,CASSQGNGYTF
TRBJ2-7,11,.,TRBV7-2,.,TGTGCCAGCAGCTTCTCAAGGGAGCAGTACTTC,CASSFSREQYF
TRBJ1-2,12,.,TRBV29-1,.,TGCAGCGTTGTTAAGGGGGGATATGGCTACACCTTC,CSVVKGGYGYTF
TRBJ1-2,15,.,TRBV4-3,.,TGCGCCAGCAGCCAAGAGGCCACTACTAACTATGGCTACACCTTC,CASSQEATTNYGYTF
TRBJ2-1,15,TRBD2,TRBV5-1,.,TGCGCCAGCAGCTCGACTAGCGGGGACTACAATGAGCAGTTCTTC,CASSSTSGDYNEQFF
TRBJ1-5,13,TRBD1,TRBV27,once,TGTGCCAGCAGTGCAGGGGGCGGTCAGCCCCAGCATTTT,CASSAGGGQPQHF
TRBJ1-1,12,.,TRBV9,.,TGTGCCAGCAGCGTATCGAACACTGAAGCTTTCTTT,CASSVSNTEAFF
TRBJ2-5,14,.,TRBV19,.,TGTGCCAGTAGTAACCCCGGGACTGCAGAGACCCAGTACTTC,CASSNPGTAETQYF
TRBJ1-1,12,.,TRBV6-6,.,TGTGCCAGCAGCCGGTCTGGGACTGAAGCTTTCTTT,CASSRSGTEAFF